Below are 2 T cell receptor beta chains sequenced from a single sample in a study of T cells after yellow fever vaccination. TCRdb redid the calling of the 5' RACE reads with MiXCR, one entry per CDR3 protein. The sample holds tens of thousands of distinct CDR3 sequences, approximately 7.3% seen once. The sequencing used CD8+ T cells sorted from PBMCs, collected 10 to 11 days after the first yellow fever vaccination. The source of these receptors is a man aged 18-30 years who received the YFV17D yellow fever vaccine.

This clonotype was seen repeatedly, ten times or more. The chain joins TRBV20-1 to TRBJ2-7; TRBD1 matches at 8 bases. V lost 6 bases, J lost 2 bases, and 9 bases stayed unmatched. Germline V gene lookup returns CDR1 DFQATT and CDR2 SNEGSKA (reference sequence). This CDR3 contains 14 residues. CDR3 loop: CSARQDRGPYEQYF. CDR3 DNA sequence: TGCAGTGCCCGTCAAGACAGGGGCCCCTACGAGCAGTACTTC.

This clonotype has only a few counts. The V gene is TRBV6-1, the J gene TRBJ1-5; tentatively, D is TRBD1 (6 bases). The germline V gene has CDR1 MNHNS and CDR2 SASEGT. CDR3 length: 15 residues. V shed 8 bases and J shed 2 bases, with 16 bases lying between them. The CDR3 DNA reads as TGTGCCAGCGTAAACAGGGACTATGGCAATCAGCCCCAGCATTTT. Amino acid sequence: CASVNRDYGNQPQHF.